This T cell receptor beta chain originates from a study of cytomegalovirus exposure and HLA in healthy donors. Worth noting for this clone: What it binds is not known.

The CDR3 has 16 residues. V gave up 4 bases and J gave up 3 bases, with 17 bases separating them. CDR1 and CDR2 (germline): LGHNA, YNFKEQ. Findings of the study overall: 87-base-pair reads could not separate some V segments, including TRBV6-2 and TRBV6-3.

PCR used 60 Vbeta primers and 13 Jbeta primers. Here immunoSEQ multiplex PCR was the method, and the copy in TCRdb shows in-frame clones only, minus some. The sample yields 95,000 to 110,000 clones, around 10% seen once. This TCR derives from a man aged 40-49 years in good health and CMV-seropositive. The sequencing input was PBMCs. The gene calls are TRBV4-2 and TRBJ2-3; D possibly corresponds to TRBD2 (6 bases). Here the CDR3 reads CASSPSGGKGTDTQYF. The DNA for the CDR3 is TGTGCCAGCAGCCCCTCTGGCGGGAAGGGGACAGATACGCAGTATTTT.